Given below is one TCR beta chain in context. The gene symbols are mouse symbols. The read terminates 1 residue before the CDR3 end, so the remaining end is supplied by the germline J gene. The protocol was immunoSEQ multiplex PCR, while the TCRdb copy is restricted to in-frame clones and leaves out a portion. The sample lists more than 2,000 clones; approximately 45% were seen once. This entry is derived from a study of tissue T cells after allogeneic stem cell transplantation. This CDR3 is built from 12 residues. V lost 6 bases and J lost 4; bases outside the gene matches: 2. The germline V gene encodes CDR1 KGHPV and CDR2 FQNQEV (reference sequence). As for time point: mouse harvest day 14 after allogeneic transplant. The graft held 10^6 splenic CD5+ T cells and 10^7 T-cell-depleted bone marrow cells.

The sample taken for sequencing was lymph node tissue. The sequence derives from a female BALB/c mouse given C57BL/6 T cells with graft-versus-host disease after an allogeneic hematopoietic cell transplant. This rearrangement joins TRBV26 to TRBJ2-7; 8 bases agree with TRBD2. CDR3 residues: CASRDWEYEQYF. The DNA read from the CDR3 is TGTGCCAGCAGGGACTGGGAGTATGAACAGTAC.